This T cell receptor beta chain was recovered during a study of shared clonotypes between healthy human individuals. Broader study findings: It was the few donors that limited the genetic and exposure-history diversity represented.

Each PCR replicate run on unsorted PBMC took in about 0.3 ug DNA, some 28,000 T cell genomes. As processed by the authors: ImmunoSEQ gave junction-only sequences without quality scores, so filtering differed. The repertoire was sequenced with immunoSEQ multiplex PCR; TCRdb's copy has only in-frame clones and lacks some. The DNA was the basis for D and trimming; V, J and clone size are from that table. Of about 520,000 clones listed, over 70% are singletons. This clone was observed many times. What it binds is unknown. Some 90 million PBMCs supplied genomic DNA for unsorted samples. This CDR3 region has 16 residues. Germline values: CDR1 SGHTA, CDR2 FQGNSA.

The V gene is TRBV7-2, the J gene TRBJ2-5; the D is unclear. TRBJ2-7 matches the DNA end more closely, so the J call is doubtful. The sequence was collected from a woman aged 35 to 49 in good health. Some clones in this sample may be carry-over from other donors' samples. The sequenced sample was PBMCs. As DNA, the CDR3 is TGTGCCAGCAGCTTAATTTCGGGCGGCCCTTTTTACGAGCAGTACTTC. It codes for CASSLISGGPFYEQYF.